The rows below give T cell receptor beta chains drawn from one sample of a study of T cells in Graves' hyperthyroidism and ophthalmopathy. Via MiXCR, TCRdb re-called the multiplex PCR reads, giving one row per CDR3 protein. The table lists under 400,000 distinct CDR3 sequences, around 15% of them singletons, with approximately 19% in the top ten. Sequenced sample: blood. The receptors stem from a woman aged 60-70 years with Graves' ophthalmopathy. The CDR3 runs from the conserved cysteine through the conserved F or W. Fields, in order: D gene, V gene, clone size, CDR3 length, J gene, CDR3 DNA, CDR3 protein. A D gene is named only where the DNA matches it firmly. Some rows have no size entry. The others give once, few or many, or a class for an expanded clone.

>NA|TRBV10-3|NA|14|TRBJ2-7
TGTGCCATCAGTGAGAGTCAGGGATACTACGAGCAGTACTTC
CAISESQGYYEQYF
>TRBD1|TRBV2|many|14|TRBJ2-7
TGTGCCAGCAACCCCGACAGGGGCTTCCACGAGCAGTACTTC
CASNPDRGFHEQYF
>NA|TRBV20-1|NA|13|TRBJ2-6
TGCAGTGGACGGAGCTCTGGGGCCAACGTCCTGACTTTC
CSGRSSGANVLTF
>NA|TRBV28|few|13|TRBJ2-1
TGTGCCAGCAGGCCACAGGGCTTCAATGAGCAGTTCTTC
CASRPQGFNEQFF
>NA|TRBV7-9|NA|15|TRBJ1-5
TGTGCCAGCAGCTTAATAGTTCGGGGCAATCAGCCCCAGCATTTT
CASSLIVRGNQPQHF
>NA|TRBV30|many|11|TRBJ2-1
TGTGCCTGGAGTACTAGCTATGAGCAGTTCTTC
CAWSTSYEQFF
>TRBD2|TRBV28|NA|17|TRBJ2-7
TGTGCCAGCAGTTCCCCAACAAGCGGGAGGGGCTACAATGAGCAGTACTTC
CASSSPTSGRGYNEQYF
>TRBD1|TRBV5-1|many|13|TRBJ1-2
TGCGCCAGCAGCTCGGGACAGAACTATGGCTACACCTTC
CASSSGQNYGYTF
>TRBD1|TRBV2|many|12|TRBJ2-7
TGTGCCAGCAGTCGGACAGGGGACGAGCAGTACTTC
CASSRTGDEQYF
>TRBD2|TRBV6-2/TRBV6-3|few|17|TRBJ2-3
TGTGCCAGCAGTTACTCCCCTTTAGCGGGAGAGGTAGATACGCAGTATTTT
CASSYSPLAGEVDTQYF
>TRBD2|TRBV19|NA|15|TRBJ2-1
TGTGCCAGTAGTACCCTAGCGGGATGGAACAATGAGCAGTTCTTC
CASSTLAGWNNEQFF
>TRBD2|TRBV18|many|16|TRBJ2-1
TGTGCCAGCTCACCCATCGGGAGCGGGGGCCTTGGGGAGCAGTTCTTC
CASSPIGSGGLGEQFF
>NA|TRBV7-9|many|16|TRBJ1-4
TGTGCCAGCAGCCCACCGGGGGCAGCAACTAATGAAAAACTGTTTTTT
CASSPPGAATNEKLFF